This TCR beta chain was observed in a study of blood T cell repertoires in COVID-19. Study context: T cells, B-cell-depleted T cells, or PBMCs provided the cDNA or gDNA that served as material.

The CDR3 contains 17 residues. Germline V gene data show CDR1 as SGHTA and CDR2 as FQGNSA. With 1 base removed from V and 5 bases from J, the gap between germline ends came to 20 bases. Data came from immunoSEQ multiplex PCR; TCRdb stores just in-frame clones and leaves some out. The sample lists about 170,000 clones, 70% to 90% occurring once. The chain couples TRBV7-2 to TRBJ2-5; D perhaps matches TRBD2 (6 bases). The sequencing sample was made of peripheral blood. The TCR was taken from an elderly woman with COVID-19, enrolled during active disease. The DNA of the CDR3 is TGTGCCAGCAGCTTAGGGGTCGGGAGAGGGAGTGGGGAGACCCAGTACTTC. Protein sequence: CASSLGVGRGSGETQYF.